The 32 T cell receptor beta chains below come from one sample, sequenced in a study of type 1 regulatory T cells. A single record per CDR3 protein comes from TCRdb applying MiXCR to the reads. The sample lists some 89,000 distinct CDR3 sequences, roughly a third occurring once. Material for sequencing was CD4+ T cells, either the whole sample or a sorted fraction (not recorded which). Every receptor here comes from a human donor in good health.

This clonotype occurred a few times. The CDR3 nucleotides read TGTGCCAGCAGCTTGTCGCAGGGGACCACTGAAGCTTTCTTT. This encodes CASSLSQGTTEAFF. The V gene is TRBV7-9, the J gene TRBJ1-1, with D perhaps TRBD1 (6 bases). CDR3 length: 14 amino acids. Trimming took 3 bases from V and 4 from J, leaving 12 bases between them. The germline V gene encodes CDR1 SEHNR and CDR2 FQNEAQ (reference sequence).

This sequence joins TRBV7-9 and TRBJ2-6, with a possible D match to TRBD1 (6 bases). Germline values: CDR1 SEHNR, CDR2 FQNEAQ (reference sequence). Deletions cut 5 bases from V and 4 bases from J, with 24 bases between. The CDR3 runs 19 residues. CDR3 in DNA: TGTGCCAGCAGCCCATCCCTCAGACAGGAATTGTCCGGGGCCAACGTCCTGACTTTC. Translation: CASSPSLRQELSGANVLTF.

V usage is TRBV12-3 or TRBV12-4 and J usage is TRBJ1-1; 10 nucleotides line up with TRBD1. CDR3 size: 15 residues. V gave up 4 bases and J gave up 5 bases; unmatched junction bases: 7. CDR3 region: CASSSGDRGRTEAFF. The CDR3 DNA follows: TGTGCCAGCAGTTCGGGGGACAGGGGACGGACTGAAGCTTTCTTT.

J is TRBJ1-1 and V is TRBV5-1, with TRBD1 matching over 10 bases. V was pared by 7 bases and J by 5 bases, with 8 bases of the junction left unmatched. CDR1 and CDR2 from the germline V gene are SGHRS and YFSETQ. The CDR3 has 14 amino acids. The CDR3 coding sequence is TGCGCCAGCGCCCTAGGACAGGGGGGTACTGAAGCTTTCTTT. This translates into CASALGQGGTEAFF.

This clonotype appeared a few times. The chain links TRBV6-5 to TRBJ2-5; D is unresolved. Germline V gene sequence: CDR1 MNHEY, CDR2 SVGAGI. Between the trimmed V and J ends, which lost 8 bases and 4 bases, there was a span of 23 bases. The CDR3 is made up of 16 amino acids. The CDR3 is CASSYRVVGSRETQYF. The CDR3 coding sequence is TGTGCCAGCTCATACCGCGTGGTCGGGTCCCGAGAGACCCAGTACTTC.

CDR3 in DNA: TGTGCCACCAGTGATTTGGGGGGCGGGAGAGACAATGAGCAGTTCTTC. As protein: CATSDLGGGRDNEQFF. V usage is TRBV24-1 and J usage is TRBJ2-1, with D perhaps matching TRBD2 (7 bases). V shed 0 bases and J shed 5 bases, with 13 bases lying between them. CDR3 length: 16 amino acids. Germline V gene lookup returns CDR1 KGHDR and CDR2 SFDVKD.

This clonotype was seen a few times. The V gene is TRBV20-1, the J gene TRBJ1-1, with D unclear. There are 17 residues in the CDR3. V lost 0 bases and J 3 bases, leaving 20 bases between the germline ends. Germline loops: CDR1 DFQATT, CDR2 SNEGSKA (reference sequence). As DNA, the CDR3 is TGCAGTGCTAGAGATGATCTTGCGACTTCCGAAGACACTGAAGCTTTCTTT. It translates to CSARDDLATSEDTEAFF.

CDR3 nucleotide sequence: TGTGCCAGCAGTGAAATAGCGGGAGTCGGGTACAATGAGCAGTTCTTC. Its protein product is CASSEIAGVGYNEQFF. V gene TRBV6-4 combines with J gene TRBJ2-1; 9 nucleotides line up with TRBD2. The CDR3 is made up of 16 amino acids. V dropped 3 bases and J dropped 4; count of bases not matched to a gene: 7. Germline V gene sequence: CDR1 MRHNA, CDR2 SNTAGT.

The sample holds a few counts of this clonotype. The V gene is TRBV30, the J gene TRBJ2-3; 9 positions match TRBD1. The CDR3 extends over 15 amino acids. The trim removed 7 bases at V and 3 bases at J, leaving 11 bases unmatched. Per germline, CDR1 GTSNPN and CDR2 SVGIG (reference sequence). CDR3 in DNA: TGTGCCTCGGACCCCTCGGGACAGGGAACAGATACGCAGTATTTT. It codes for CASDPSGQGTDTQYF.

The gene calls are TRBV7-2 and TRBJ2-7; possibly TRBD2 for D (6 bases). The CDR3 contains 15 residues. Germline V gene lookup returns CDR1 SGHTA and CDR2 FQGNSA. V shed 1 base and J shed 2 bases, with 12 bases lying between them. The CDR3 bases are TGTGCCAGCAGCTTAGGCGGGACGGACCCCTACGAGCAGTACTTC. It yields the protein CASSLGGTDPYEQYF.

The chain links TRBV7-9 to TRBJ1-1, with 9 bases matching TRBD1. Germline V CDR1 and CDR2: SEHNR, FQNEAQ (reference sequence). This CDR3 is 15 amino acids long. V lost 8 bases and J lost 1; bases outside the gene matches: 8. DNA for the CDR3: TGTGCCAGCGCAAAGACAGGGGGTGCGAACACTGAAGCTTTCTTT. Amino acids: CASAKTGGANTEAFF.

This chain uses TRBV6-2 or TRBV6-3 with TRBJ1-1; D uncertain. The V end was cut by 6 bases, the J end by 0 bases, with 5 bases between. Germline V gives CDR1 MNHEY, CDR2 SVGEGT. The CDR3 consists of 12 residues. The DNA of the CDR3 is TGTGCCAGCAGGGATTTGAACACTGAAGCTTTCTTT. It codes for CASRDLNTEAFF.

V and J are TRBV7-3 and TRBJ2-1; D perhaps matches TRBD1 (5 bases). The CDR3 has 17 amino acids. V lost 6 bases, J lost 4 bases, and 22 bases lay in between. Germline V lookup: CDR1 SGHTA, CDR2 FQGTGA. The CDR3 loop reads CASRKLTGDSFYNEQFF. The CDR3 DNA reads as TGTGCCAGCAGGAAACTAACAGGCGACTCTTTTTACAATGAGCAGTTCTTC. The full variable domain, rest sourced from reference TRBV7-3 and TRBJ2-1, is GAGVSQTPSNKVTEKGKYVELRCDPISGHTALYWYRQSLGQGPEFLIYFQGTGAADDSGLPNDRFFAVRPEGSVSTLKIQRTERGDSAVYLCASRKLTGDSFYNEQFFGPGTRLTVL.

The chain is built from TRBV6-2 or TRBV6-3 and TRBJ2-2; D uncertain. This CDR3 has 14 residues. CDR1 and CDR2 from the germline V gene are MNHEY and SVGEGT. V dropped 2 bases and J dropped 3 bases, with 7 bases sitting between them. CDR3 in DNA: TGTGCCAGCAGTTACATAGAGTACACCGGGGAGCTGTTTTTT. Translated, it gives CASSYIEYTGELFF.

This clonotype was seen just once. The rearrangement joins TRBV7-2 to TRBJ2-7, with no clear D. V was cut by 4 bases and J by 3 bases, with 10 bases left in between. Germline loops: CDR1 SGHTA, CDR2 FQGNSA. The CDR3 spans 13 residues. In DNA form, the CDR3 reads TGTGCCAGCAGCTCCCCCCTCAGCTACGAGCAGTACTTC. Encoded protein: CASSSPLSYEQYF.

This clonotype was seen a handful of times. The chain links TRBV6-1 to TRBJ1-4; D may be TRBD1 (6 bases). The V end was cut by 5 bases, the J end by 8 bases, with 21 bases between. The length of the CDR3 is 16 residues. Germline V gives CDR1 MNHNS, CDR2 SASEGT. Here the CDR3 DNA reads TGTGCCAGCAGTACCGATACAGGGTCCTTCAGGGAAAAACTGTTTTTT. Its translation is CASSTDTGSFREKLFF.

CDR3 nucleotides: TGTGCCAGCAGTTACCCGGGACAATCCTACAATGAGCAGTTCTTC. It codes for CASSYPGQSYNEQFF. V is TRBV28 and J is TRBJ2-1, with a possible D match to TRBD1 (6 bases). This CDR3 spans 15 amino acids. Between the trimmed V and J ends, which lost 4 bases and 1 base, there was a span of 11 bases. Per germline, CDR1 MDHEN and CDR2 SYDVKM.

This clonotype was recorded only once. The V call is TRBV7-2, the J call TRBJ2-1, with 10 bases fitting TRBD2. V lost 4 bases and J lost 9; bases outside the gene matches: 15. Germline V gene data show CDR1 as SGHTA and CDR2 as FQGNSA. The CDR3 spans 17 residues. The CDR3 coding sequence is TGTGCCAGCAGCTCACCCCCGCCGGGACTAGCGAGAATTGAGCAGTTCTTC. Translation gives CASSSPPPGLARIEQFF.

This clonotype was observed a handful of times. This chain joins TRBV7-2 and TRBJ2-7, with a tentative D call TRBD1 (6 bases). Trimming shortened V by 3 bases and J by 1 base, and 10 bases separated the two germline ends. The CDR3 runs 14 residues. From germline, CDR1 is SGHTA and CDR2 FQGNSA. The chain's CDR3 is CASSFDRSSYEQYF. Written as DNA, the CDR3 is TGTGCCAGCAGCTTTGACAGGTCGTCCTACGAGCAGTACTTC.

This clonotype was recorded a few times. V and J are TRBV29-1 and TRBJ1-1; 7 bases match TRBD1. The CDR3 is 16 amino acids. The V segment lost 3 bases and the J segment 1 base; nucleotides outside the gene matches: 11. The germline V gene encodes CDR1 SQVTM and CDR2 ANQGSEA. The CDR3, as DNA: TGCAGCGTTGATCCCGGGACAGTTATTCCGAACACTGAAGCTTTCTTT. Its protein is CSVDPGTVIPNTEAFF.

The V gene is TRBV12-3 or TRBV12-4, the J gene TRBJ2-7; 10 bases fit TRBD1. Trimming at V came to 6 bases and at J to 4 bases, leaving 6 bases not matched to a gene. The CDR3 runs 14 residues. CDR3: CASSMTGGIYEQYF. CDR3 DNA: TGTGCCAGCAGCATGACAGGGGGCATTTACGAGCAGTACTTC.

J is TRBJ2-2 and V is TRBV3-1; the D gene is possibly TRBD2 (5 bases). V was clipped by 2 bases and J by 1 base, with 8 bases between them. Germline values: CDR1 LGHDT, CDR2 YNNKEL (reference sequence). The CDR3 covers 15 residues. The CDR3 DNA follows: TGTGCCAGCAGCCAAAACGGGATGAACACCGGGGAGCTGTTTTTT. Encoded protein: CASSQNGMNTGELFF.

This sequence joins TRBV19 and TRBJ1-1; no clear D gene. The CDR3 is made up of 16 amino acids. Looked up from germline, CDR1 is LNHDA and CDR2 is SQIVND (reference sequence). The germline V and J ends were trimmed by 5 bases and 5 bases, with 21 bases remaining between them. This chain's CDR3 is CASSAYSTVPGTEAFF. DNA of the CDR3: TGTGCCAGTAGTGCCTACAGTACCGTTCCGGGGACTGAAGCTTTCTTT. The full variable domain, its missing parts supplied by reference TRBV19 and TRBJ1-1, is DGGITQSPKYLFRKEGQNVTLSCEQNLNHDAMYWYRQDPGQGLRLIYYSQIVNDFQKGDIAEGYSVSREKKESFPLTVTSAQKNPTAFYLCASSAYSTVPGTEAFFGQGTRLTVV.

This clonotype was seen a few times. V gene TRBV15 combines with J gene TRBJ2-4, with a weak D call TRBD2 (7 bases). In germline, CDR1 is LNHNV, CDR2 YYDKDF (reference sequence). Between the trimmed V and J ends, which lost 0 bases and 4 bases, there was a span of 13 bases. The CDR3 has 16 amino acids. In nucleotides, the CDR3 is TGTGCCACCAGCAGAGATACGGGGGGCGAGAAAAACATTCAGTACTTC. Translating it yields CATSRDTGGEKNIQYF.

V gene TRBV12-3 or TRBV12-4 combines with J gene TRBJ2-2; tentative D call: TRBD2 (6 bases). V dropped 6 bases and J dropped 2 bases, with 16 bases sitting between them. The CDR3 consists of 16 residues. CDR3 nucleotide sequence: TGTGCCAGCAGCCCCCCTGTAGCGGTCAACACCGGGGAGCTGTTTTTT. Translated: CASSPPVAVNTGELFF.

This chain connects TRBV20-1 to TRBJ2-1; 12 positions match TRBD2. V was pared by 3 bases and J by 8 bases, with 8 bases of the junction left unmatched. Germline CDR1 reads DFQATT; CDR2 reads SNEGSKA (reference sequence). CDR3 length equals 15 residues. Written as DNA, the CDR3 is TGCAGTGCTAGGGGACTAGCGGGTTATAACGATGAGCAGTTCTTC. This encodes CSARGLAGYNDEQFF.

This chain connects TRBV19 to TRBJ1-2; D is undetermined. CDR3 length equals 13 residues. V lost 3 bases to trimming and J lost 6 bases, with 11 bases between them. Germline lookup yields CDR1 LNHDA and CDR2 SQIVND (reference sequence). As DNA, the CDR3 is TGTGCCAGTAGTATCGGAGGAAGGGATGGCTACACCTTC. Translation: CASSIGGRDGYTF.

The rearrangement links TRBV7-9 to TRBJ2-1, with D perhaps TRBD1 (7 bases). The CDR3 is 15 residues long. V dropped 1 base and J dropped 6 bases, with 13 bases sitting between them. Germline lookup yields CDR1 SEHNR and CDR2 FQNEAQ (reference sequence). DNA for the CDR3: TGTGCCAGCAGCTTAGGCGGAGGGGGCTTCAATGAGCAGTTCTTC. This sequence encodes CASSLGGGGFNEQFF.

This chain connects TRBV2 to TRBJ2-3, with D possibly being TRBD1 or TRBD2 (5 bases each). Trimming removed 4 bases from V and 1 base from J, with 12 bases in between. Germline V gene lookup returns CDR1 SNHLY and CDR2 FYNNEI. The CDR3 contains 15 residues. The CDR3 DNA sequence: TGTGCCAGCAGTGTGGGGCGGGCCGGCACAGATACGCAGTATTTT. Residues: CASSVGRAGTDTQYF.

The table lists this clonotype with a few counts. V is TRBV19 and J is TRBJ1-5; 7 nucleotides line up with TRBD1. The length of the CDR3 is 12 residues. The germline CDR1 and CDR2 sequences are LNHDA and SQIVND (reference sequence). J gave up 5 bases and V 7 bases, and 2 bases lay outside the gene matches. The CDR3 region is CASNDRDQPQHF. CDR3 coding DNA: TGTGCCAGTAATGACAGGGATCAGCCCCAGCATTTT.

The rearrangement links TRBV29-1 to TRBJ2-1; D remains unclear. V was pared by 2 bases and J by 9 bases, with 2 bases between. Germline values: CDR1 SQVTM, CDR2 ANQGSEA. This CDR3 spans 9 amino acids. The CDR3 region has the DNA TGCAGCGTTGAAAGTGAGCAGTTCTTC. It codes for CSVESEQFF.

The V and J genes are TRBV3-1 and TRBJ2-1; 7 nucleotides agree with TRBD1. Germline V gene lookup returns CDR1 LGHDT and CDR2 YNNKEL (reference sequence). There are 14 residues in the CDR3. With 6 bases clipped from V and 5 bases from J, the junction kept 7 bases outside the gene matches. The CDR3 DNA sequence: TGTGCCAGCAGAAACCGGGACAGAAACAATGAGCAGTTCTTC. It translates to CASRNRDRNNEQFF.